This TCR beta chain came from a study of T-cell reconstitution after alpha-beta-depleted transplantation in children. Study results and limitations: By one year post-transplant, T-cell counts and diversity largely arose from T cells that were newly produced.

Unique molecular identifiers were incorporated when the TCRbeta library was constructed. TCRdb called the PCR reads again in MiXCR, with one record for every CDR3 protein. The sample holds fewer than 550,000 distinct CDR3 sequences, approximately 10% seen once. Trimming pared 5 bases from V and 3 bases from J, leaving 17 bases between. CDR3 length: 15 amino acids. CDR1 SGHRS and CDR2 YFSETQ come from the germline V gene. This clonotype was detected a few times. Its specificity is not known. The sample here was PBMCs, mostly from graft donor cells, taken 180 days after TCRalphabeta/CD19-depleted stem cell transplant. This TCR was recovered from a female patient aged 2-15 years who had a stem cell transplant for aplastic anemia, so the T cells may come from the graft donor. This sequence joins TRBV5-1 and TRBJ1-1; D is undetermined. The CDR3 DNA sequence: TGCGCCAGCAGACCTTTCGGGGTGGAAGACACTGAAGCTTTCTTT. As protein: CASRPFGVEDTEAFF.